This T cell receptor (beta chain) appears in the sequencing data of a study of blood T cell repertoires in COVID-19. Here immunoSEQ multiplex PCR was the method, and the copy in TCRdb shows in-frame clones only, minus some. The sample carries roughly 140,000 clones, roughly 84% recorded once. V was shortened by 0 bases and J by 6 bases, with 15 bases between the two germline ends. CDR3 length equals 16 residues. Germline V CDR1 and CDR2: MNHEY, SVGAGI. The sequenced material came from peripheral blood. The clonotype comes from a man between 60 and 75 years old with active or convalescent COVID-19. The chain employs TRBV6-5 and TRBJ1-5, with no clear D. The CDR3 sequence: CASSYSRQIASQPQHF. The CDR3 DNA sequence: TGTGCCAGCAGTTACTCGCGTCAGATAGCTAGTCAGCCCCAGCATTTT.